This passage covers 2 T cell receptor beta chains from one sample sequenced in a study of technical replicates of blood from four donors. Profiling relied on immunoSEQ multiplex PCR, and the TCRdb table lists in-frame clones only, not all of them. The sample has some 60,000 clones, around 87% seen once. The specimen was PBMCs. These receptors were obtained from a human donor in good health. Some clones in this sample may be carry-over from other donors' samples.

The chain employs TRBV30 and TRBJ2-5; D is uncertain. Per the germline V gene, CDR1 is GTSNPN and CDR2 is SVGIG (reference sequence). This CDR3 contains 13 residues. V lost 3 bases and J lost 5, with 13 bases in between. The CDR3 DNA is TGTGCCTGGAGCTCGGATCTCAGGGAGACCCAGTACTTC. Its translation: CAWSSDLRETQYF.

The CDR3 loop reads CASNSPESGSSYEQYF. CDR3 nucleotides: TGTGCCAGCAACTCTCCCGAGAGCGGAAGCTCCTACGAGCAGTACTTC. The rearrangement links TRBV21-1 to TRBJ2-7; no check of the table's D call, TRBD2, against the DNA was made. TRBV21-1 is shown as a pseudogene. The CDR3 loop spans 16 amino acids.